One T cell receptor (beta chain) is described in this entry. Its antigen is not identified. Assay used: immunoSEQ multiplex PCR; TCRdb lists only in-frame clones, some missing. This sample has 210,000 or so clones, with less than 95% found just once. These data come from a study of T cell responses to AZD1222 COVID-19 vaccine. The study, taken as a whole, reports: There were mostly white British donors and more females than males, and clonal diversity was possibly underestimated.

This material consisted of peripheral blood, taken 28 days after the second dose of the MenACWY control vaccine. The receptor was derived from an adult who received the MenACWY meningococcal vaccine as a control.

The CDR3 DNA sequence: TGTGCCAGCAGTTCCACAGTGAATTCACCCCTCCACTTT. It codes for CASSSTVNSPLHF. V and J are TRBV6-5 and TRBJ1-6; D is unresolved. The germline gives CDR1 MNHEY, CDR2 SVGAGI. The CDR3 is 13 amino acids. Trimming shortened V by 4 bases and J by 7 bases, and 8 bases separated the two germline ends.